The T cell receptor (beta chain) under discussion was sequenced for a study of T cell repertoires in cytomegalovirus infection. Study information: In the study, CMV epitopes included recently identified HLA-C-restricted and well-studied HLA-B-restricted ones. Public TCR beta signatures indicated both CMV infection and matching HLA type. Study conclusions and caveats: HLA-C-restricted CMV clonotypes gave the most frequent clonotype in two of eight donors.

Germline CDR1 and CDR2: MDHEN and SYDVKM. The CDR3 covers 15 residues. Via MiXCR, TCRdb re-called the reads, giving one row per CDR3 protein. The sample holds hundreds of thousands of distinct CDR3 sequences, 42% seen once. On this clonotype: Its matching antigen is unknown. Mismatch with germline at one junction end may stem from a read error.

The chain links TRBV28 to TRBJ1-5; 7 nucleotides match TRBD1. The sample was cultured PBMCs, taken from culture after CMV antigen stimulation. This TCR was recovered from a human donor in good health (CMV status not recorded). Some clones in this sample may be carry-over from other donors' samples. CDR3 residues: CASRDRLYSNQPQHF. CDR3 nucleotide sequence: TGCGCCAGCAGGGACAGACTTTATAGCAATCAGCCCCAGCATTTT.